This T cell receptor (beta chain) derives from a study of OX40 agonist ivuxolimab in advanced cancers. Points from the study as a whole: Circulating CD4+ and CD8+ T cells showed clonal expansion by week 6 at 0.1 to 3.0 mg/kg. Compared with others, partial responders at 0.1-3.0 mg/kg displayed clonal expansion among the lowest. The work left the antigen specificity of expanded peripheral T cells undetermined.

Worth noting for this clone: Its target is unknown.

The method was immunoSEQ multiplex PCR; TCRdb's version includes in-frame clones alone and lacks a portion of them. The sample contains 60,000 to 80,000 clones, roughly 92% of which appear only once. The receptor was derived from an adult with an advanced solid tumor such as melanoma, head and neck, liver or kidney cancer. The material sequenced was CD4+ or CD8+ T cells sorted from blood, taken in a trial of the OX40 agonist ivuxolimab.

The DNA of the CDR3 is TGCGCCAGCAGACCCACTAGCGGACCATACAATGAGCAGTTCTTC. Protein: CASRPTSGPYNEQFF. The rearrangement uses TRBV5-1 and TRBJ2-1; 8 bases map to TRBD2. V lost 5 bases to trimming and J lost 4 bases; unmatched junction nucleotides: 8. This CDR3 is built from 15 residues. Germline V gives CDR1 SGHRS, CDR2 YFSETQ. The whole variable domain, remainder taken from reference TRBV5-1 and TRBJ2-1, is KAGVTQTPRYLIKTRGQQVTLSCSPISGHRSVSWYQQTPGQGLQFLFEYFSETQRNKGNFPGRFSGRQFSNSRSEMNVSTLELGDSALYLCASRPTSGPYNEQFFGPGTRLTVL.